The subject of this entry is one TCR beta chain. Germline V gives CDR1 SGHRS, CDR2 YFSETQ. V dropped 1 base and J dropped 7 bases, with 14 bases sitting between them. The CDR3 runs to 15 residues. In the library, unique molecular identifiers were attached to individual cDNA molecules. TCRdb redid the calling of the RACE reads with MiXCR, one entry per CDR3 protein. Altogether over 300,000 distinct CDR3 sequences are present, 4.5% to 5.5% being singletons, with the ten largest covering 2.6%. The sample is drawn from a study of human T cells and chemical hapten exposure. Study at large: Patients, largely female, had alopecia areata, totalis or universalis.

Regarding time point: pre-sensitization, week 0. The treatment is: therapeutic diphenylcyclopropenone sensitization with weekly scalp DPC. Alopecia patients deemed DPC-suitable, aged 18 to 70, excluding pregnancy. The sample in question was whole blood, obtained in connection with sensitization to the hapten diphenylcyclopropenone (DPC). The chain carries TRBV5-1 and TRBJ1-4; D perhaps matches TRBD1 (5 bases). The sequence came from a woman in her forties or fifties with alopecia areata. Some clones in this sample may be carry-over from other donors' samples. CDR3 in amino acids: CASSLTRGSGEKLFF. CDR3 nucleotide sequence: TGCGCCAGCAGCTTGACAAGGGGCTCTGGTGAAAAACTGTTTTTT.